The present T cell receptor beta chain was sequenced within a study of CDR3 diversity in severe acne. This clonotype has a single count. The CDR3 has 14 amino acids. Per the germline V gene, CDR1 is SGHAT and CDR2 is FQNNGV. V dropped 4 bases and J dropped 4; count of bases not matched to a gene: 5. Using its own MiXCR run on the PCR reads, TCRdb lists one record per CDR3 protein. The sample yields 90,000 or so distinct CDR3 sequences, about 50% seen once. The sample comprised blood. This chain connects TRBV11-2 to TRBJ2-7; 9 nucleotides align to TRBD1. This TCR was sampled from a male donor in good health, serving as a control. The CDR3 sequence is CASSSGTGLYEQYF. The CDR3 DNA is TGTGCCAGCAGCTCCGGGACAGGGCTTTACGAGCAGTACTTC.